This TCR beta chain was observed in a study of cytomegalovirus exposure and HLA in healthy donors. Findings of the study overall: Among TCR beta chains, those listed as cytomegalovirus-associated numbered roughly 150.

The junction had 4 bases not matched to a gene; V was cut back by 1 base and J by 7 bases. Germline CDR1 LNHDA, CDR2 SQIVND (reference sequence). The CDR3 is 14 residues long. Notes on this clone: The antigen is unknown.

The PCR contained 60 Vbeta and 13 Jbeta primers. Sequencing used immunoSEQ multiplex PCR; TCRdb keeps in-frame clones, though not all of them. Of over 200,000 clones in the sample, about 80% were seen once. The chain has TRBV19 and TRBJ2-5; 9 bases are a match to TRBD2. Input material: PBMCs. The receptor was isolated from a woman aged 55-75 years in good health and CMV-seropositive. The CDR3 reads CASSIGLAGTTQYF. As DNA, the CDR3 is TGTGCCAGTAGTATAGGGCTAGCGGGGACGACCCAGTACTTC.